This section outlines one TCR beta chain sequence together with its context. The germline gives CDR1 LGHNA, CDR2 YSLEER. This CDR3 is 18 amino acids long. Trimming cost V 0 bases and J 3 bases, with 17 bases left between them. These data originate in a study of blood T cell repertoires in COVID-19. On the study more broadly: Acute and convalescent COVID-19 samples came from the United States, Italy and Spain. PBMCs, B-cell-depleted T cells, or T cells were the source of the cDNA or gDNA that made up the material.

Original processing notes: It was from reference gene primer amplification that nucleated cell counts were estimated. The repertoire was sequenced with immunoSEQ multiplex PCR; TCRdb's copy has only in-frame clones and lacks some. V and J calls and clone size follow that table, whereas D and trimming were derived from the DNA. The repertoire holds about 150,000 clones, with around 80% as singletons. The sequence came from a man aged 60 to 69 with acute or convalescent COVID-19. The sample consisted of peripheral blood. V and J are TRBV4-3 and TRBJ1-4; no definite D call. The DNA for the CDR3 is TGCGCCAGCAGCCAAGATTTGGATTGGAGGGTGTCTAATGAAAAACTGTTTTTT. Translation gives CASSQDLDWRVSNEKLFF.